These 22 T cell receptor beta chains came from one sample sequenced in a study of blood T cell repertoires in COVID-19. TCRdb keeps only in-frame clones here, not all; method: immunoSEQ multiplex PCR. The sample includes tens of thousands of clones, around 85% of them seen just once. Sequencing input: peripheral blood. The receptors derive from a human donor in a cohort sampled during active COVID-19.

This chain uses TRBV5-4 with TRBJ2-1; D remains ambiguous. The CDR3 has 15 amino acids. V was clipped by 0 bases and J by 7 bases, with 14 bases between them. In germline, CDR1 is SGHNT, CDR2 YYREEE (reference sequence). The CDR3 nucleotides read TGTGCCAGCAGCTTGGACGCTGCGTTGAGGAATGAGCAGTTCTTC. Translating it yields CASSLDAALRNEQFF.

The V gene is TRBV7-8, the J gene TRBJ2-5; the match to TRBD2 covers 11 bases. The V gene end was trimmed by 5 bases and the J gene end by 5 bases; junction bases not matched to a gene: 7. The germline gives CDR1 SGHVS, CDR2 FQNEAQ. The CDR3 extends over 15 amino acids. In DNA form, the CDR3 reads TGTGCCAGCAGCGCCTTAGCGGGGGGGCCCGAGACCCAGTACTTC. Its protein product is CASSALAGGPETQYF.

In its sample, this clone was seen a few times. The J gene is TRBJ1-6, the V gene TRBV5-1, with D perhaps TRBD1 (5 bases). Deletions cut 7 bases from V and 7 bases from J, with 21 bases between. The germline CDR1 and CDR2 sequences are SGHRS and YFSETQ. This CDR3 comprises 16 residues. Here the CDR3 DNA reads TGCGCCAGCGCGGTAGGTCTGGGGGGGATCAATTCACCCCTCCACTTT. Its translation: CASAVGLGGINSPLHF.

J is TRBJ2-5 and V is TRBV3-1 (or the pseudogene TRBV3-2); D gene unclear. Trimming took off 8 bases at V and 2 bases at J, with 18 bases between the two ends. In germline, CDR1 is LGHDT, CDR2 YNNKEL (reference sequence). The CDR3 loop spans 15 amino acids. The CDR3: CASSQIPGSQETQYF. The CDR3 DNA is TGTGCCAGCTCCCAGATCCCCGGGTCTCAAGAGACCCAGTACTTC.

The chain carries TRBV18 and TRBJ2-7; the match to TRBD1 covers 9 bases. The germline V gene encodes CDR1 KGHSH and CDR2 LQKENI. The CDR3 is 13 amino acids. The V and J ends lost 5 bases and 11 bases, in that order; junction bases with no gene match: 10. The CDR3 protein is CASSSDRGGEKYF. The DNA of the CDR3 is TGTGCCAGCTCATCGGACAGGGGTGGGGAAAAGTACTTC.

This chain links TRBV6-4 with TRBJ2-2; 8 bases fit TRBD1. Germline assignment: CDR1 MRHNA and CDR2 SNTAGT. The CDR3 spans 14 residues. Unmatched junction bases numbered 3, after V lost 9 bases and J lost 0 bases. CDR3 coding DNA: TGTGCCAGACGACAGGGGACGAACACCGGGGAGCTGTTTTTT. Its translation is CARRQGTNTGELFF.

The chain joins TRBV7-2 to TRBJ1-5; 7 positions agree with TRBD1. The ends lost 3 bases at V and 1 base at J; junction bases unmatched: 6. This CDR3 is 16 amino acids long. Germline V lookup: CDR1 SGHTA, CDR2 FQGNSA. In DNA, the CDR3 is TGTGCCAGCAGCTTGGTTTCAGGGGGAAGCAATCAGCCCCAGCATTTT. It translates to CASSLVSGGSNQPQHF.

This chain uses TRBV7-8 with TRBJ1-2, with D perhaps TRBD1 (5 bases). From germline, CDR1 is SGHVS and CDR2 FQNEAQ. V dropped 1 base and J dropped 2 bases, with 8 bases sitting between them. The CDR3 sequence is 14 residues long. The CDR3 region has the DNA TGTGCCAGCAGCTTAGAAGGGGCCAACTATGGCTACACCTTC. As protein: CASSLEGANYGYTF.

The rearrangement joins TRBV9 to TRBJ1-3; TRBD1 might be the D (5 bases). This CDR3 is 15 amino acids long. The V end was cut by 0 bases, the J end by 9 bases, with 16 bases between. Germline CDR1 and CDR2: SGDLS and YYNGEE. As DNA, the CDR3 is TGTGCCAGCAGCGTAGGGCACGATGGGGGGGGCACCATATATTTT. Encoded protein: CASSVGHDGGGTIYF. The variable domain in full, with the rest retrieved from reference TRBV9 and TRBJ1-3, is DSGVTQTPKHLITATGQRVTLRCSPRSGDLSVYWYQQSLDQGLQFLIQYYNGEERAKGNILERFSAQQFPDLHSELNLSSLELGDSALYFCASSVGHDGGGTIYFGEGSWLTVV.

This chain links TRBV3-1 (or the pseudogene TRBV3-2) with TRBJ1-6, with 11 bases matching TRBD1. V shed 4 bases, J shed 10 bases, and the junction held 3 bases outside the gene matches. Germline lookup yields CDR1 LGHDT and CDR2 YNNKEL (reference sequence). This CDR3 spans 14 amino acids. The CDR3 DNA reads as TGTGCCAGCAGCCGGACAGGGGGCGGGTCACCCCTCCACTTT. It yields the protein CASSRTGGGSPLHF.

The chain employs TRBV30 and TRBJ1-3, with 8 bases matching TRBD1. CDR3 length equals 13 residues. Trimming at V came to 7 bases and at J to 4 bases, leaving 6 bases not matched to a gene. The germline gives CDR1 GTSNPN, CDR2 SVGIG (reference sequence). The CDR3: CAYRTGKGNTIYF. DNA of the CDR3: TGTGCCTATCGGACAGGGAAGGGAAACACCATATATTTT.

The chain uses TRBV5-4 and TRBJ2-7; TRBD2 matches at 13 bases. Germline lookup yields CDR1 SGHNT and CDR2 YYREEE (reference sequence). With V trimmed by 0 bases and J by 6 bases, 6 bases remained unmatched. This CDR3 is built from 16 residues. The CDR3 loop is CASSLGTSGGRGEQYF. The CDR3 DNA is TGTGCCAGCAGCTTGGGGACTAGCGGGGGACGAGGCGAGCAGTACTTC.

CDR3 nucleotide sequence: TGTGCCAGCAGTTGGAGGGGGGGGAACACTGAAGCTTTCTTT. Amino acid sequence: CASSWRGGNTEAFF. The gene calls are TRBV27 and TRBJ1-1; D might be TRBD1 (6 bases). V dropped 4 bases and J dropped 1 base, with 10 bases sitting between them. This CDR3 has 14 amino acids. Germline-derived CDR1 and CDR2 are MNHEY and SMNVEV (reference sequence).

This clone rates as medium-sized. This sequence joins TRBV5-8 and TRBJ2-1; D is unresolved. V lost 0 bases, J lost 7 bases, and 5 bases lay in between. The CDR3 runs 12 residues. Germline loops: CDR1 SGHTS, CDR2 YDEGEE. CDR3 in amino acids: CASSLGRNEQFF. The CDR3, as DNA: TGTGCCAGCAGCTTGGGCCGGAATGAGCAGTTCTTC.

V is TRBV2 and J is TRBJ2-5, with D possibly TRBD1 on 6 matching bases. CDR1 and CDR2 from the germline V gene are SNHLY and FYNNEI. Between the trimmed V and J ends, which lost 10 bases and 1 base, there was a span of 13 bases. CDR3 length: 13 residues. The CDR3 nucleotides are TGTGCCACTCGACAGGAGATCCAAGAGACCCAGTACTTC. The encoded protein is CATRQEIQETQYF.

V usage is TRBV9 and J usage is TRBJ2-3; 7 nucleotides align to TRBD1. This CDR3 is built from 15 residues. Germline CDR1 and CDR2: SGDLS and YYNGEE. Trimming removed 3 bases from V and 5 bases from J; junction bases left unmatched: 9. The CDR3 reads CASSAQTGQGDTQYF. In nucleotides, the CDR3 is TGTGCCAGCAGCGCCCAGACAGGGCAGGGAGATACGCAGTATTTT.

The CDR3 is CASSESSASGTGELFF. The DNA for the CDR3 is TGTGCCAGCAGTGAATCGTCAGCTTCGGGCACCGGGGAGCTGTTTTTT. The chain uses TRBV2 and TRBJ2-2; no firm D call. Germline CDR1 reads SNHLY; CDR2 reads FYNNEI. Deletions cut 2 bases from V and 4 bases from J, with 14 bases between. CDR3 length: 16 residues.

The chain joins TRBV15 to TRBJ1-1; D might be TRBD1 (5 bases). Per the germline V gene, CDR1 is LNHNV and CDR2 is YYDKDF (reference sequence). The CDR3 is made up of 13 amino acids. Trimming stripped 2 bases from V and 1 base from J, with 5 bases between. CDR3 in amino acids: CATSRQGNTEAFF. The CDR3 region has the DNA TGTGCCACCAGCAGACAGGGGAACACTGAAGCTTTCTTT.

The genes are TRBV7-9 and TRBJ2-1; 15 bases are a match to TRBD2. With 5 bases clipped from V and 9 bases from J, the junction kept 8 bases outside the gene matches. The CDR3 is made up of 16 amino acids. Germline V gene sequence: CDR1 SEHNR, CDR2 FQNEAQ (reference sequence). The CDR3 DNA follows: TGTGCCAGCAGCATGGGACTAGCGGGAGGAGACGGTGAGCAGTTCTTC. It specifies CASSMGLAGGDGEQFF.

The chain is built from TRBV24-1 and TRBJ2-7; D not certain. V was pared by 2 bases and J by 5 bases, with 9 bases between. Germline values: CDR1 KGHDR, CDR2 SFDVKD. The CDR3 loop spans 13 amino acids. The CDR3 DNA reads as TGTGCCACCAGTGATTACGGCAGCGACGAGCAGTACTTC. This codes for CATSDYGSDEQYF.

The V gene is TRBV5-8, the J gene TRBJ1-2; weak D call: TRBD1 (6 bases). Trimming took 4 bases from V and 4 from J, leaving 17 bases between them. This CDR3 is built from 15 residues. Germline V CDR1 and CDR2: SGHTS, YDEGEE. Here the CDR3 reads CASSLALGGGYGYTF. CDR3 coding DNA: TGTGCCAGCAGCCTGGCTCTAGGGGGGGGCTATGGCTACACCTTC.

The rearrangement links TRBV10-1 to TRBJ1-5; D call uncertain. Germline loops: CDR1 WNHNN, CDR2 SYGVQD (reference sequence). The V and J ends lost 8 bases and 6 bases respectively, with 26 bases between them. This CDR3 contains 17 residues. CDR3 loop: CASPYYLLRWVGQPQHF. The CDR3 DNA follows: TGCGCCAGCCCATACTACCTCTTAAGGTGGGTCGGTCAGCCCCAGCATTTT.